The next 23 T cell receptor beta chains were all read from a single sample in a study of T cells in women clearing cervical HPV infection. TCRdb keeps only in-frame clones here, not all; method: immunoSEQ multiplex PCR. In all, the sample yields some 26,000 clones. Specimen: blood buffy coat. These receptor sequences come from a woman between 18 and 75 years old with a cervical HPV16 infection that either progressed to CIN3+ or cleared (not recorded which).

Details on this clone: The observed sequence ends 3 residues before the CDR3 terminus, with the missing tail filled in from the germline J gene. V gene TRBV5-5 combines with J gene TRBJ2-2; 8 bases map to TRBD1. This CDR3 comprises 13 residues. CDR1 is SGHKS and CDR2 is YYEKEE in the germline V gene (reference sequence). J was trimmed by 7 bases and V by 10 bases; bases with no gene match: 9. The covered CDR3 bases are TGTGCCTGGGGACAGGACGTCAACGGGGAG. It specifies CAWGQDVNGE. The full CDR3 sequence reads CAWGQDVNGELFF.

Notes on this clone: The read ends 3 residues shy of where the CDR3 ends; the end is completed using the germline J gene. Other DNA sequences in this sample translate to the same CDR3. The genes are TRBV7-3 and TRBJ1-3, with TRBD1 as a possible D gene (6 bases). The CDR3 covers 16 residues. Trimming shortened V by 5 bases and J by 2 bases, and 16 bases separated the two germline ends. Germline assignment: CDR1 SGHTA and CDR2 FQGTGA. The CDR3 spells CASSPLGGPPGNTIYF. The DNA read from the CDR3 is TGTGCCAGCAGCCCTCTGGGGGGGCCACCTGGAAACACC.

CDR3 bases read: TGTGCCAGCAGCGTAGCGTCAGAATCCTACGAG. Translated, it gives CASSVASESYE. The full CDR3 sequence reads CASSVASESYEQYF. V usage is TRBV9 and J usage is TRBJ2-7, with D hard to call. The CDR3 extends 3 residues past the end of the read, so its final part is completed from the germline J gene. This CDR3 spans 14 amino acids. Trimming cost V 0 bases and J 1 base, with 8 bases left between them. The germline V gene has CDR1 SGDLS and CDR2 YYNGEE.

Comment on this clone: The read gets to within 3 residues of the CDR3 end, and the germline J gene fills in the rest. The J gene is TRBJ1-3, the V gene TRBV15; perhaps TRBD1 as D (5 bases). CDR3 length: 13 amino acids. Per the germline V gene, CDR1 is LNHNV and CDR2 is YYDKDF (reference sequence). The chain's CDR3 is CATSRDLGAEIYF. The sequenced part of the CDR3 DNA is TGTGCCACCAGCAGAGATCTTGGGGCAGAA. The complete variable domain, with remaining parts taken from reference TRBV15 and TRBJ1-3, reads DAMVIQNPRYQVTQFGKPVTLSCSQTLNHNVMYWYQQKSSQAPKLLFHYYDKDFNNEADTPDNFQSRRPNTSFCFLDIRSPGLGDTAMYLCATSRDLGAEIYFGEGSWLTVV.

Details on this clone: The sequenced fragment ends 3 residues before the CDR3 boundary, so the rest is inferred from the germline J gene. The rearrangement uses TRBV6-9 and TRBJ1-2; 7 positions agree with TRBD1. V shed 7 bases and J 7 bases; nucleotides not matched to a gene: 15. CDR3 length: 15 residues. Germline V gene lookup returns CDR1 MNHGY and CDR2 SVAAGI. The CDR3 spells CASTQGRGKVSGYTF. The CDR3 DNA, read in part, is TGTGCCAGCACACAAGGCAGGGGGAAAGTGAGTGGC.

A word on this clone: The read terminates 3 residues before the CDR3 end, so the remaining end is supplied by the germline J gene. V gene TRBV14 combines with J gene TRBJ1-5; D is ambiguous. CDR3 length: 17 amino acids. V lost 0 bases and J lost 6, with 18 bases in between. CDR1 and CDR2 from the germline V gene are SGHDN and FVKESK. CDR3 bases read: TGTGCCAGCAGCCAAGATCCATTGGGCCCCTTGAGTCAGCCC. It codes for CASSQDPLGPLSQP. The complete CDR3 sequence is CASSQDPLGPLSQPQHF.

To note about this clone: The read stops 3 residues short of the end of the CDR3; the missing end is completed from the germline J gene. The chain links TRBV6-2 or TRBV6-3 to TRBJ2-1, with TRBD2 matching 12 bases. This CDR3 has 15 amino acids. From germline, CDR1 is MNHEY and CDR2 SVGEGT. J lost 6 bases, V lost 6 bases, and 6 bases had no gene match. CDR3 DNA, as far as it was read: TGTGCCAGCAGCCCCCTAGCGGGGGGGCGCAATGAG. As protein: CASSPLAGGRNE. The entire CDR3 is CASSPLAGGRNEQFF.

The covered CDR3 bases are TGTGCCAGCACCCCTTTTTCTGGGGCCAACGTC. Its translation is CASTPFSGANV. The whole CDR3 reads CASTPFSGANVLTF. The chain links TRBV5-6 to TRBJ2-6; no reliable D call. The read halts 3 residues ahead of the CDR3 end, with the missing end drawn from the germline J gene. This CDR3 has 14 residues. Trimming stripped 6 bases from V and 1 base from J, with 8 bases between. In germline, CDR1 is SGHDT, CDR2 YYEEEE.

As for this clone: The read ends 3 residues early relative to the CDR3; the germline J gene fills the gap. The chain joins TRBV27 to TRBJ1-6, with 10 bases lining up with TRBD1. The CDR3 length is 15 residues. V dropped 7 bases and J dropped 10; count of bases not matched to a gene: 10. Germline loops: CDR1 MNHEY, CDR2 SMNVEV (reference sequence). The CDR3 sequence is CASTHRTGGDSPLHF. CDR3 DNA, as far as it was read: TGTGCCAGCACCCATCGGACAGGGGGGGACTCACCC.

Note on this clone: The read ends 3 residues early relative to the CDR3; the germline J gene fills the gap. V usage is TRBV30 and J usage is TRBJ1-5, with a weak D call TRBD1 (5 bases). This CDR3 has 13 residues. CDR1 GTSNPN and CDR2 SVGIG come from the germline V gene (reference sequence). V was pared by 4 bases and J by 0 bases, with 7 bases between. This CDR3 is CAWNRGSNQPQHF. The CDR3 DNA, read in part, is TGTGCCTGGAATAGGGGTAGCAATCAGCCC.

As to this clone: Coverage ceases 3 residues before the CDR3 finishes, and the germline J gene fills in the end. The chain carries TRBV6-2 or TRBV6-3 and TRBJ1-5, with 8 bases fitting TRBD1. This CDR3 is built from 13 residues. Germline loops: CDR1 MNHEY, CDR2 SVGEGT. Germline trimming cut 5 bases from V and 9 bases from J; bases unmatched to any gene: 6. CDR3 amino acids: CASSPRGRRPQHF. CDR3 DNA, as far as it was read: TGTGCCAGCAGTCCCAGGGGGCGCAGGCCC.

CDR3 DNA (partial): TGTGCCAGCAGTGATACAGCTAGCAATCAGCCC. Protein: CASSDTASNQP. Given in full, the CDR3 is CASSDTASNQPQHF. The genes are TRBV2 and TRBJ1-5; no definite D call. The observed sequence ends 3 residues before the CDR3 terminus, with the missing tail filled in from the germline J gene. The germline V and J ends were trimmed by 3 bases and 0 bases, with 6 bases remaining between them. This CDR3 region has 14 residues. Germline CDR1 reads SNHLY; CDR2 reads FYNNEI.

A word on this clone: Coverage ceases 3 residues before the CDR3 finishes, and the germline J gene fills in the end. J is TRBJ2-7 and V is TRBV9, with 7 bases aligning to TRBD1. Trimming removed 6 bases from V and 1 base from J; junction bases left unmatched: 16. This CDR3 region has 17 residues. Germline values: CDR1 SGDLS, CDR2 YYNGEE. CDR3 DNA (partial): TGTGCCAGCATCAGACCATACAGGGGCCATAGTTCCTACGAG. It codes for CASIRPYRGHSSYE. The CDR3, in full, reads CASIRPYRGHSSYEQYF.

Worth noting for this clone: The CDR3 end lies 3 residues beyond the end of the read and is filled in from the germline J gene. This sequence joins TRBV28 and TRBJ1-4; D gene unclear. V was clipped by 5 bases and J by 10 bases, with 8 bases between them. Per the germline V gene, CDR1 is MDHEN and CDR2 is SYDVKM. The CDR3 is made up of 11 amino acids. This chain's CDR3 is CASSLTGKLFF. CDR3 DNA (partial): TGTGCCAGCAGTCTGACTGGAAAA.

As concerns this clone: The sequence runs out 3 residues before the end of the CDR3; the remainder is reconstructed from the germline J gene. V usage is TRBV7-3 and J usage is TRBJ1-1; no clear D gene. Looked up from germline, CDR1 is SGHTA and CDR2 is FQGTGA. The CDR3 covers 15 residues. Trimming took off 2 bases at V and 1 base at J, with 11 bases between the two ends. CDR3 bases read: TGTGCCAGCAGCTTAGAGGGTAGGCGGAACACTGAA. It encodes CASSLEGRRNTE. The CDR3 in its entirety is CASSLEGRRNTEAFF. Full variable domain (outside the CDR3, taken from reference TRBV7-3 and TRBJ1-1): GAGVSQTPSNKVTEKGKYVELRCDPISGHTALYWYRQSLGQGPEFLIYFQGTGAADDSGLPNDRFFAVRPEGSVSTLKIQRTERGDSAVYLCASSLEGRRNTEAFFGQGTRLTVV.

As concerns this clone: Read sequence stops 3 residues before the CDR3 end, and the germline J gene provides the missing end. This chain connects TRBV5-4 to TRBJ1-6, with TRBD1 matching over 8 bases. The CDR3 runs to 15 residues. Trimming at V came to 4 bases and at J to 7 bases, leaving 7 bases not matched to a gene. The germline CDR1 and CDR2 sequences are SGHNT and YYREEE (reference sequence). The DNA read from the CDR3 is TGTGCCAGCAGCCCCCGACAGGGGACCAATTCACCC. Residues: CASSPRQGTNSP. The whole CDR3 is CASSPRQGTNSPLHF.

About this clone: Coverage ceases 3 residues before the CDR3 finishes, and the germline J gene fills in the end. V is TRBV5-4 and J is TRBJ2-2; D gene unclear. The CDR3 spans 14 residues. Per the germline V gene, CDR1 is SGHNT and CDR2 is YYREEE (reference sequence). V was pared by 0 bases and J by 2 bases, with 5 bases between. The part of the CDR3 DNA that was read is TGTGCCAGCAGCTTGGACAGAAACACCGGGGAG. Protein sequence: CASSLDRNTGE. The CDR3 reads in full as CASSLDRNTGELFF.

Note on this clone: From the germline J gene comes the end of the CDR3, since the read stops 3 residues before it. V and J are TRBV18 and TRBJ1-5, with D unresolved. The CDR3 runs to 16 residues. CDR1 and CDR2 (germline): KGHSH, LQKENI. CDR3 sequence reads: CASSPFGQSSTDPQHF. The part of the CDR3 DNA that was read is TGTGCCAGCTCACCATTTGGGCAGTCAAGCACAGATCCC.

Details on this clone: The CDR3 goes on 3 residues after the read ends, and that part is filled in from the germline J gene. The chain links TRBV7-2 to TRBJ2-3; 8 nucleotides agree with TRBD2. Trimming cost V 5 bases and J 8 bases; bases outside gene matches: 12. The CDR3 runs 15 residues. Germline V gene lookup returns CDR1 SGHTA and CDR2 FQGNSA. The CDR3 loop is CASSPPGLEYSTQYF. CDR3 DNA (partial): TGTGCCAGCAGCCCGCCGGGACTAGAGTACAGTACG.

Notes on this clone: The read stops 3 residues short of the end of the CDR3; the missing end is completed from the germline J gene. The chain recombines TRBV12-3 or TRBV12-4 with TRBJ2-1; TRBD2 aligns across 10 bases. This CDR3 is 16 amino acids long. The ends lost 7 bases at V and 3 bases at J; junction bases unmatched: 9. CDR3 loop: CASINRGTSVYNEQFF. The DNA read from the CDR3 is TGTGCCAGCATAAATCGGGGGACTAGCGTCTACAATGAG.

Concerning this clone: The junction does not match germline at one end; this may be a read error. Sequencing ends 3 residues short of the CDR3 end; the germline J gene provides the rest. The chain recombines TRBV2 with TRBJ2-3; 11 nucleotides line up with TRBD2. Germline CDR1 reads SNHLY; CDR2 reads FYNNEI. The CDR3 covers 16 residues. The chain's CDR3 is CACSPLAGGPTDTQYF. The part of the CDR3 DNA that was read is TGTGCCTGCAGCCCTCTAGCGGGGGGCCCCACAGATACG.

As to this clone: The CDR3 extends 3 residues past the end of the read, so its final part is completed from the germline J gene. This chain joins TRBV30 and TRBJ2-5; no definite D call. The germline V gene encodes CDR1 GTSNPN and CDR2 SVGIG (reference sequence). The CDR3 contains 11 residues. The V gene lost 2 bases and the J gene lost 5 bases, with 6 bases spanning the gap. CDR3 amino acids: CAWSHAETQYF. The part of the CDR3 DNA that was read is TGTGCCTGGAGTCACGCGGAGACC.

Comments on this clone: The CDR3 end lies 3 residues beyond the end of the read and is filled in from the germline J gene. This chain joins TRBV6-1 and TRBJ1-5, with D tentatively TRBD1 (5 bases). Germline V gene sequence: CDR1 MNHNS, CDR2 SASEGT. The CDR3 consists of 16 residues. V lost 2 bases to trimming and J lost 0 bases, with 11 bases between them. The chain's CDR3 is CASSENRTISNQPQHF. Partial CDR3 DNA: TGTGCCAGCAGTGAAAATAGGACAATTAGCAATCAGCCC.